What follows are 7 T cell receptor beta chains derived from one specimen sequenced in a study of graft-versus-host responses after intestinal transplantation. For these TCRs, the target antigens are not known. TCRdb's table, derived via immunoSEQ multiplex PCR, lists solely in-frame clones and lacks some. The table lists tens of thousands of clones, roughly 82% of them singletons. The source was unstimulated CD8+ T cells sorted from spleen or lymph node cells, collected before transplant. The source of these receptors is a human donor who was the organ donor for an intestinal transplant.

The chain recombines TRBV5-1 with TRBJ2-5; 13 bases match TRBD2. The ends lost 4 bases at V and 5 bases at J; junction bases unmatched: 8. This CDR3 comprises 16 residues. Per germline, CDR1 SGHRS and CDR2 YFSETQ. CDR3 region: CASSSELAGGTETQYF. The CDR3 coding sequence is TGCGCCAGCAGCAGCGAACTAGCGGGAGGGACCGAGACCCAGTACTTC. The whole variable domain, filled in from reference TRBV5-1 and TRBJ2-5, reads KAGVTQTPRYLIKTRGQQVTLSCSPISGHRSVSWYQQTPGQGLQFLFEYFSETQRNKGNFPGRFSGRQFSNSRSEMNVSTLELGDSALYLCASSSELAGGTETQYFGPGTRLLVL.

This clone was seen more than once but under ten times. V gene TRBV5-4 combines with J gene TRBJ2-7, with TRBD2 identical over 7 bases. Trimming at V came to 4 bases and at J to 6 bases, leaving 4 bases not matched to a gene. The CDR3 sequence is 12 residues long. Germline V CDR1 and CDR2: SGHNT, YYREEE (reference sequence). CDR3 DNA: TGTGCCAGCAGCAGCGGGACCTCCGAGCAGTACTTC. It yields the protein CASSSGTSEQYF.

This chain connects TRBV5-6 to TRBJ2-7; D is possibly TRBD2 (5 bases). This CDR3 has 13 residues. V was cut by 3 bases and J by 5 bases, with 12 bases left in between. The germline gives CDR1 SGHDT, CDR2 YYEEEE. The CDR3 region is CASSSPGVHEQYF. CDR3 DNA: TGTGCCAGCAGCTCGCCCGGGGTCCACGAGCAGTACTTC.

The DNA of the CDR3 is TGTGCCAGCAGCTATCTGGGCAGGGATTATGGCTACACCTTC. This encodes CASSYLGRDYGYTF. The chain links TRBV7-9 to TRBJ1-2, with D possibly being TRBD1 (5 bases). The V and J ends lost 4 bases and 5 bases respectively, with 14 bases between them. CDR3 length: 14 residues. The V gene's germline CDR1 is SEHNR and CDR2 FQNEAQ (reference sequence).

The chain employs TRBV19 and TRBJ2-1; TRBD2 aligns across 10 bases. The germline CDR1 and CDR2 sequences are LNHDA and SQIVND (reference sequence). This CDR3 has 16 amino acids. Germline trimming cut 3 bases from V and 2 bases from J; bases unmatched to any gene: 4. CDR3 DNA: TGTGCCAGTAGTATCGGGGGACTAGCGCCCTACAATGAGCAGTTCTTC. The encoded protein is CASSIGGLAPYNEQFF.

The chain uses TRBV10-1 and TRBJ2-3, with 10 bases that match TRBD2. J gave up 2 bases and V 6 bases, and 5 bases lay outside the gene matches. The CDR3 contains 15 residues. The V gene's germline CDR1 is WNHNN and CDR2 SYGVQD (reference sequence). This CDR3 is CASSPLAGYTDTQYF. CDR3 coding DNA: TGCGCCAGCAGCCCACTAGCGGGGTACACAGATACGCAGTATTTT.

The gene calls are TRBV19 and TRBJ2-7; 7 bases match TRBD1. There are 14 residues in the CDR3. Trimming cost V 1 base and J 5 bases; bases outside gene matches: 5. Germline-derived CDR1 and CDR2 are LNHDA and SQIVND (reference sequence). The CDR3 nucleotides read TGTGCCAGTAGTATAGGGCAGGGGGTCAACGAGCAGTACTTC. This gives the protein CASSIGQGVNEQYF.